This T cell receptor beta chain came from a study of blood T cell repertoires in COVID-19. Whole-study context: The United States, Italy and Spain were the sources of the acute and convalescent COVID-19 samples.

Two negative PCRs, clearance, or symptom resolution were required of recovered Cohort 3 donors. Original processing methods: Scientists estimated how many nucleated cells there were by amplifying reference gene primers. The method was immunoSEQ multiplex PCR; TCRdb's version includes in-frame clones alone and lacks a portion of them. V and J calls and clone size are given by that table; D and trimming were obtained from the DNA. The repertoire holds under 200,000 clones, less than 85% seen once, with 15% to 20% in the top ten. Looked up from germline, CDR1 is ENHRY and CDR2 is SYGVKD. The CDR3 covers 13 residues. Trimming took off 6 bases at V and 0 bases at J, with 8 bases between the two ends.

Sequencing input: PBMCs or T cells enriched from blood (not recorded which). The clonotype originates from a man in his 60s who had recovered from COVID-19. This chain joins TRBV10-3 and TRBJ1-1, with D uncertain. The CDR3 here is CAIRVGVNTEAFF. Here the CDR3 DNA reads TGTGCCATCAGGGTCGGAGTGAACACTGAAGCTTTCTTT.